This is a list of T cell receptor beta chains from one sample in a study of blood T cells in healthy people across ages. A single record per CDR3 protein comes from TCRdb applying MiXCR to the 5' RACE reads. Of hundreds of thousands of distinct CDR3 sequences in the sample, nearly 25% were seen once. The sample was also reused in another study, on T cells of mothers and their children.

Specimen: blood. These receptor sequences come from a boy under 18 in good health. Both conserved end residues are part of each CDR3. D genes are given only for firm matches. Clone size, where shown, is once, few, many, or a class for clones that have expanded.

V	size	D	J	CDR3	DNA
TRBV5-4	NA	TRBD2	TRBJ2-3	CASSLAGGGPSDTQYF	TGTGCCAGCAGCTTGGCCGGCGGGGGGCCCTCAGATACGCAGTATTTT
TRBV29-1	NA	TRBD1	TRBJ2-7	CSVRNGQGSSYEQYF	TGCAGCGTTCGGAATGGACAGGGAAGCTCCTACGAGCAGTACTTC
TRBV10-3	NA	NA	TRBJ2-3	CAISDRTATDTQYF	TGTGCCATCAGCGACCGGACTGCTACAGATACGCAGTATTTT
TRBV29-1	NA	NA	TRBJ1-1	CSVVRQLNTEAFF	TGCAGCGTTGTGCGGCAGTTGAACACTGAAGCTTTCTTT
TRBV7-9	few	NA	TRBJ2-3	CASSLGVEDTQYF	TGTGCCAGCAGCTTAGGGGTTGAAGATACGCAGTATTTT
TRBV29-1	few	TRBD1	TRBJ2-7	CSVAGDRLYEQYF	TGCAGCGTCGCAGGGGACAGGCTCTACGAGCAGTACTTC
TRBV2	few	TRBD1	TRBJ2-3	CASSERTGGTDTQYF	TGTGCCAGCAGTGAGAGGACAGGGGGCACAGATACGCAGTATTTT
TRBV29-1	NA	TRBD1	TRBJ2-5	CSETDRAETQYF	TGCAGCGAAACGGACAGGGCGGAGACCCAGTACTTC
TRBV5-5	once	NA	TRBJ1-2	CASSQLGQPAYGYTF	TGTGCCAGCAGCCAGTTAGGACAGCCAGCATATGGCTACACCTTC
TRBV20-1	NA	TRBD2	TRBJ2-3	CSAPTPSGGLADTQYF	TGCAGTGCTCCTACTCCTAGCGGGGGACTAGCAGATACGCAGTATTTT
TRBV6-5	NA	NA	TRBJ2-1	CASSSLGERTYNEQFF	TGTGCCAGCAGTTCCCTCGGGGAGCGGACTTACAATGAGCAGTTCTTC
TRBV4-3	many	NA	TRBJ1-4	CASSQGPGGGAETNEKLFF	TGCGCCAGCAGCCAAGGCCCCGGGGGGGGCGCGGAAACTAATGAAAAACTGTTTTTT
TRBV6-2/TRBV6-3	NA	NA	TRBJ2-3	CASQQGSDTQYF	TGTGCCAGCCAACAGGGATCAGATACGCAGTATTTT
TRBV5-6	NA	NA	TRBJ2-7	CASSMLTYEQYF	TGTGCCAGCAGCATGCTCACCTACGAGCAGTACTTC
TRBV28	few	NA	TRBJ1-3	CASSLSPGLISGNTIYF	TGTGCCAGCAGTTTGTCCCCGGGGCTTATCTCTGGAAACACCATATATTTT
TRBV15	few	NA	TRBJ1-3	CATSRGTSGNTIYF	TGTGCCACCAGCAGAGGTACCTCTGGAAACACCATATATTTT
TRBV7-3	few	NA	TRBJ2-1	CASSLQGKGNEQFF	TGTGCCAGCAGCTTACAAGGTAAAGGCAATGAGCAGTTCTTC
TRBV28	few	NA	TRBJ2-2	CASSLCKVLGQCTGELFF	TGTGCCAGCAGTTTATGCAAGGTCCTGGGACAATGCACCGGGGAGCTGTTTTTT
TRBV20-1	many	NA	TRBJ1-5	CSATGQVNQPQHF	TGCAGTGCTACTGGTCAGGTTAATCAGCCCCAGCATTTT
TRBV20-1	NA	NA	TRBJ2-7	CSGSRRGLGYEQYF	TGCAGTGGGAGCCGTCGGGGCCTGGGGTACGAGCAGTACTTC
TRBV5-1	few	TRBD1	TRBJ2-2	CASSSGAGGVGGELFF	TGCGCCAGCAGCTCCGGGGCAGGGGGCGTCGGCGGGGAGCTGTTTTTT
TRBV7-9	NA	NA	TRBJ1-1	CASSLGLGDAEAFF	TGTGCCAGCAGCTTAGGTCTAGGGGACGCTGAAGCTTTCTTT
TRBV9	NA	NA	TRBJ2-7	CASSAGSLDGAYEQYF	TGTGCCAGCAGCGCCGGTTCCCTAGACGGAGCCTACGAGCAGTACTTC
TRBV7-8	once	NA	TRBJ2-5	CASISSLPEETPYF	TGTGCCAGCATCTCCAGTCTACCGGAAGAGACCCCGTACTTC
TRBV2	few	TRBD2	TRBJ2-5	CAALGLAGLEGYQETQYF	TGTGCCGCACTAGGACTAGCGGGATTGGAGGGGTACCAAGAGACCCAGTACTTC
TRBV5-6	few	TRBD1	TRBJ1-1	CASSLGGGRGTEAFF	TGTGCCAGCAGCTTGGGAGGGGGCAGGGGCACTGAAGCTTTCTTT
TRBV28	NA	NA	TRBJ2-1	CASSYDRYIEQFF	TGTGCCAGCAGCTACGACAGGTACATTGAGCAGTTCTTC
TRBV10-3	few	TRBD1	TRBJ2-1	CAISGIQGDDEQFF	TGTGCCATCAGTGGCATACAGGGGGACGATGAGCAGTTCTTC
TRBV5-1	few	NA	TRBJ2-1	CASREREGHNEQFF	TGCGCCAGCAGAGAAAGGGAAGGGCACAATGAGCAGTTCTTC
TRBV7-2	few	NA	TRBJ2-7	CASSARLTIGGEQYF	TGTGCCAGCAGCGCAAGACTAACCATCGGGGGCGAGCAGTACTTC
TRBV7-2	NA	TRBD1	TRBJ2-5	CASSWGGTGRETQYF	TGTGCCAGCAGCTGGGGCGGGACAGGGCGAGAGACCCAGTACTTC
TRBV3-1	many	NA	TRBJ2-7	CASSPKGYEQYF	TGTGCCAGCAGCCCAAAAGGGTACGAGCAGTACTTC
TRBV7-9	NA	NA	TRBJ2-5	CASSLGATHQETQYF	TGTGCCAGCAGCCTCGGAGCGACCCACCAAGAGACCCAGTACTTC
TRBV7-9	few	NA	TRBJ2-1	CASSFGTDEQFF	TGTGCCAGCAGCTTCGGGACTGATGAGCAGTTCTTC
TRBV20-1	NA	NA	TRBJ2-4	CSAREIIAKNIQYF	TGCAGTGCTAGAGAAATCATAGCCAAAAACATTCAGTACTTC
TRBV20-1	NA	TRBD1	TRBJ1-4	CSARQGLGNEKLFF	TGCAGTGCGCGACAGGGGTTGGGTAATGAAAAACTGTTTTTT